These 21 T cell receptor beta chains were sequenced from one sample in a study of tumour-infiltrating T cells in Burkitt lymphoma. TCRdb's copy holds only in-frame clones and misses some; the assay was immunoSEQ multiplex PCR. The sample has approximately 5,400 clones; over 9% are singletons. The sequencing input was tumor tissue. All receptors derive from a human donor with diffuse large B-cell lymphoma.

The chain recombines TRBV7-9 with TRBJ1-1, with D unresolved. This CDR3 region has 13 residues. V gave up 5 bases and J gave up 3 bases, with 10 bases separating them. The germline CDR1 and CDR2 sequences are SEHNR and FQNEAQ (reference sequence). As DNA, the CDR3 is TGTGCCAGCAGCCTGCGTGAGTACACTGAAGCTTTCTTT. Protein: CASSLREYTEAFF.

This chain connects TRBV7-9 to TRBJ2-6; D remains ambiguous. This CDR3 region has 14 residues. The ends were cut back, 11 bases at V and 0 bases at J, with 11 bases in the middle. CDR1 and CDR2 (germline): SEHNR, FQNEAQ (reference sequence). The CDR3 DNA follows: TGTGCCGTAGACCGAGCCTCTGGGGCCAACGTCCTGACTTTC. This translates into CAVDRASGANVLTF.

The chain uses TRBV27 and TRBJ1-1; unclear D gene. V lost 6 bases and J 3 bases, leaving 14 bases between the germline ends. Per the germline V gene, CDR1 is MNHEY and CDR2 is SMNVEV (reference sequence). The CDR3 covers 14 residues. As DNA, the CDR3 is TGTGCCAGCAGGCTGGACGGGTGGGACACTGAAGCTTTCTTT. It is translated as CASRLDGWDTEAFF.

The chain joins TRBV29-1 to TRBJ1-2; 9 positions match TRBD1. Germline trimming cut 5 bases from V and 5 bases from J; bases unmatched to any gene: 6. Germline V gives CDR1 SQVTM, CDR2 ANQGSEA. The CDR3 runs 13 residues. CDR3 residues: CSVPTGGGYGYTF. CDR3 nucleotides: TGCAGCGTTCCGACAGGGGGGGGGTATGGCTACACCTTC.

This clone came up a few times. This chain joins TRBV27 and TRBJ1-5; no reliable D call. Germline CDR1 MNHEY, CDR2 SMNVEV (reference sequence). The CDR3 extends over 15 amino acids. V was pared by 3 bases and J by 3 bases, with 12 bases between. The CDR3 DNA follows: TGTGCCAGCAGTTTGACGGAAGATTACAATCAGCCCCAGCATTTT. This translates into CASSLTEDYNQPQHF.

This clone is medium-sized in the sample. The rearrangement links TRBV2 to TRBJ1-1; no clear D gene. The germline V gene has CDR1 SNHLY and CDR2 FYNNEI. The V and J ends lost 6 bases and 0 bases respectively, with 11 bases between them. The CDR3 loop spans 14 amino acids. The CDR3 region is CASSPRRMNTEAFF. In DNA, the CDR3 is TGTGCCAGCAGCCCCCGTAGGATGAACACTGAAGCTTTCTTT.

This clone was observed a few times. V gene TRBV7-9 combines with J gene TRBJ2-7; D gene uncertain. The V gene lost 3 bases and the J gene lost 5 bases, with 5 bases spanning the gap. Germline CDR1 reads SEHNR; CDR2 reads FQNEAQ (reference sequence). This CDR3 spans 11 amino acids. CDR3 residues: CASSLANEQYF. Here the CDR3 DNA reads TGTGCCAGCAGCTTGGCGAACGAGCAGTACTTC.

The rearrangement joins TRBV6-5 to TRBJ2-3, with TRBD2 identical over 9 bases. The CDR3 runs to 15 residues. CDR1 and CDR2 from the germline V gene are MNHEY and SVGAGI. J lost 3 bases, V lost 0 bases, and 1 base had no gene match. CDR3 sequence reads: CASSYSLAGTDTQYF. Written as DNA, the CDR3 is TGTGCCAGCAGTTACTCGCTAGCGGGGACAGATACGCAGTATTTT.

CDR3 in DNA: TGTGCCAGCAGCCGCCTCACAGGTATAGGCCAGCCCCAGCATTTT. This translates into CASSRLTGIGQPQHF. The rearrangement uses TRBV5-5 and TRBJ1-5; possible D gene TRBD1, 5 bases. Trimming left V 4 bases short and J 7 bases short, with 18 bases between. The germline V gene has CDR1 SGHKS and CDR2 YYEKEE (reference sequence). This CDR3 has 15 amino acids.

This clone turned up a few times. J is TRBJ2-2 and V is TRBV6-5; no clear D gene. The V end was cut by 6 bases, the J end by 0 bases, with 8 bases between. The CDR3 is 14 amino acids. In germline, CDR1 is MNHEY, CDR2 SVGAGI. The DNA for the CDR3 is TGTGCCAGCAGGCCTCTAACGAACACCGGGGAGCTGTTTTTT. It is translated as CASRPLTNTGELFF.

This clone was counted only a few times. This chain connects TRBV7-9 to TRBJ2-7; tentative D call: TRBD1 (6 bases). Germline-derived CDR1 and CDR2 are SEHNR and FQNEAQ (reference sequence). The length of the CDR3 is 15 residues. The V gene lost 5 bases and the J gene lost 3 bases, with 17 bases spanning the gap. The CDR3 here is CASSDSDRISYEQYF. The CDR3, as DNA: TGTGCCAGCAGCGATTCCGACAGGATTAGCTACGAGCAGTACTTC.

Only a few counts were recorded for this clone. The gene calls are TRBV5-1 and TRBJ1-1; D is unclear. The CDR3 length is 14 residues. CDR1 and CDR2 (germline): SGHRS, YFSETQ. V dropped 2 bases and J dropped 0 bases, with 8 bases sitting between them. In DNA form, the CDR3 reads TGCGCCAGCAGCTTTGCTGGGATGAACACTGAAGCTTTCTTT. Its translation is CASSFAGMNTEAFF.

The chain is built from TRBV6-1 and TRBJ1-5, with D maybe TRBD1 (5 bases). Germline CDR1 reads MNHNS; CDR2 reads SASEGT. The CDR3 is made up of 14 amino acids. V was pared by 6 bases and J by 6 bases, with 15 bases between. CDR3 in amino acids: CASRKGRDVQPQHF. In DNA, the CDR3 is TGTGCCAGCAGAAAGGGCAGGGACGTTCAGCCCCAGCATTTT.

A few counts support this clone. The V gene is TRBV5-1, the J gene TRBJ2-1; D is tentatively TRBD1 or TRBD2 (6 bases each). Trimming shortened V by 4 bases and J by 0 bases, and 14 bases separated the two germline ends. CDR3 length: 16 residues. In germline, CDR1 is SGHRS, CDR2 YFSETQ. CDR3 in amino acids: CASSPLGGGSYNEQFF. The CDR3 DNA sequence: TGCGCCAGCAGCCCCCTCGGGGGCGGCTCCTACAATGAGCAGTTCTTC.

The chain carries TRBV4-1 and TRBJ1-2; D unresolved. Germline V gene data show CDR1 as MGHRA and CDR2 as YSYEKL. The V gene lost 0 bases and the J gene lost 5 bases, with 10 bases spanning the gap. This CDR3 is 14 amino acids long. The CDR3 loop is CASSQEPSIYGYTF. CDR3 DNA: TGCGCCAGCAGCCAAGAGCCCAGCATTTATGGCTACACCTTC.

The chain couples TRBV7-6 to TRBJ2-3, with D unclear. V was clipped by 3 bases and J by 2 bases, with 15 bases between them. Germline V gives CDR1 SGHVS, CDR2 FNYEAQ. The CDR3 runs to 16 residues. The CDR3 protein is CASSFLGPIHTDTQYF. As DNA, the CDR3 is TGTGCCAGCAGCTTTCTAGGGCCCATACACACAGATACGCAGTATTTT. The entire variable domain, with the rest obtained from reference TRBV7-6 and TRBJ2-3, is as follows: GAGVSQSPRYKVTKRGQDVALRCDPISGHVSLYWYRQALGQGPEFLTYFNYEAQQDKSGLPNDRFSAERPEGSISTLTIQRTEQRDSAMYRCASSFLGPIHTDTQYFGPGTRLTVL.

This clone has only a few counts. The chain joins TRBV2 to TRBJ1-1, with no clear D. The CDR3 covers 13 residues. V lost 6 bases to trimming and J lost 3 bases, with 11 bases between them. Germline loops: CDR1 SNHLY, CDR2 FYNNEI. CDR3 DNA: TGTGCCAGCAGCGTAGAAAGCGACACTGAAGCTTTCTTT. It translates to CASSVESDTEAFF.

This clone was seen a handful of times. The chain carries TRBV7-2 and TRBJ2-1; 7 nucleotides match TRBD1. V was pared by 1 base and J by 10 bases, with 4 bases of the junction left unmatched. Germline CDR1 and CDR2: SGHTA and FQGNSA. The CDR3 length is 13 residues. The CDR3: CASSLDRGWEQFF. DNA of the CDR3: TGTGCCAGCAGCTTAGACAGGGGATGGGAGCAGTTCTTC.

The chain's CDR3 is CASSLSLIHREANYGYTF. Here the CDR3 DNA reads TGTGCCAGCAGTTTATCCCTTATCCACAGGGAGGCTAACTATGGCTACACCTTC. The rearrangement joins TRBV27 to TRBJ1-2; D might be TRBD1 (6 bases). CDR1 and CDR2 (germline): MNHEY, SMNVEV (reference sequence). The CDR3 loop spans 18 amino acids. Trimming shortened V by 0 bases and J by 0 bases, and 17 bases separated the two germline ends.

CDR3 region: CAWSVRTVVRGGYTF. The CDR3 DNA follows: TGTGCCTGGAGTGTTAGGACCGTCGTTCGGGGCGGCTACACCTTC. J is TRBJ1-2 and V is TRBV30, with D maybe TRBD1 (5 bases). The V gene lost 0 bases and the J gene lost 8 bases, with 19 bases spanning the gap. The germline gives CDR1 GTSNPN, CDR2 SVGIG (reference sequence). The CDR3 is 15 amino acids.

The chain has TRBV5-1 and TRBJ2-5; D is ambiguous. V was shortened by 0 bases and J by 0 bases, with 15 bases between the two germline ends. Germline CDR1 and CDR2: SGHRS and YFSETQ. The CDR3 runs to 17 residues. CDR3 DNA sequence: TGCGCCAGCAGCTTGGCCTCTGGGAATCAGGACCAAGAGACCCAGTACTTC. Translation: CASSLASGNQDQETQYF.